The clone carrying this TCR beta chain was recorded a few times. Its antigen is undetermined. This entry belongs to a study of post-analysis software for immune sequencing data. Across the whole study: Included among the disease courses, which were recorded for the cohort, were relapsing-remitting, secondary progressive and progressive-relapsing multiple sclerosis.

Trimming cost V 0 bases and J 4 bases, with 19 bases left between them. The CDR3 covers 18 residues. Germline CDR1 reads SGHVS; CDR2 reads FQNEAQ. Unique-molecular-identifier-tagged TCR beta cDNA libraries were used. T cells numbering roughly 1 to 10 million yielded 500,000 or so cDNA molecules. From the PCR reads, TCRdb called clonotypes with MiXCR, one entry per CDR3 protein. Here the sample spans about 200,000 distinct CDR3 sequences, over 25% being singletons. Whole-study findings and limits: Five or six TRBV segments were significantly more frequent in patients than in controls. TRBV5-6, TRBV5-1 and TRBV20-1 were among these segments. Controls significantly exceeded multiple sclerosis patients in normalized Chao1 diversity.

The rearrangement links TRBV7-8 to TRBJ2-1, with D possibly TRBD2 on 5 matching bases. The receptor comes from a girl younger than 18 with multiple sclerosis. Sequencing was done on a sample of blood. CDR3 bases: TGTGCCAGCAGCTTAGCGACACGGCGGGTCGGTTCTTACAATGAGCAGTTCTTC. Translation: CASSLATRRVGSYNEQFF.